This T cell receptor (beta chain) originates from a study of sequential checkpoint blockade in melanoma (dated 2019 in TCRdb). About the study as a whole: Patients were randomized 1:1 to first-line nivolumab followed by ipilimumab (arm A) or ipilimumab followed by nivolumab (arm B). The same lesion was the source of approximately 80% of the matched pre- and post-treatment tumor biopsy pairs. Both trial sequences were followed by maintenance nivolumab. TCRbeta immunosequencing was performed on DNA from roughly 90 pretreatment melanoma tumor samples. For more than 20 patients, matched tumor biopsies were obtained before treatment and at week 13, following single-agent nivolumab (arm A) or ipilimumab (arm B).

Overall results and qualifications from the work: The response-prediction model combining TCR metrics and mutation burden needs validation in larger, independent patient cohorts. PD-L1 staining and CD8+ T-cell counts correlated with tumor T-cell fraction and clonality, whereas mutational load did not. Patients whose tumor T-cell fraction and clonality increased by week 13 were about 30 times more likely to achieve clinical benefit. Small sample sizes and reduced statistical power limited the within-arm analyses of tumor T-cell fraction. In the nivolumab-first arm (arm A), an association was found between pretreatment tumor TIL clonality and response (P = .04).

The CDR3 starts with the cysteine, ends with the phenylalanine, and has 14 residues. CDR3 DNA only is kept here, 42 bases in frame from base 1. The germline V gene gives CDR1 as SGHNT and CDR2 as YENEEA. The junction carries 15 bases between V and J, which are trimmed by 6 bases and 4 bases respectively. TCRbeta CDR3 regions were immunosequenced from genomic DNA with the immunoSEQ Assay. Before high-throughput sequencing, genomic DNA was amplified using bias-controlled multiplex PCR. In the source study's methods: To quantify the absolute abundance of each unique TCRbeta CDR3 region, the sequences were collapsed and filtered. Clonality, defined as 1 minus Pielou's evenness, was calculated using productive rearrangements only. Tumor T-cell fraction was calculated by normalizing TCRbeta template counts to usable DNA, which was estimated from several housekeeping genes. Clones with significantly greater frequencies in on-treatment versus baseline samples were identified using a previously published method. In its TCRdb copy, this immuneACCESS table keeps in-frame sequences only and misses some clones. Where compared with another copy, unresolved V genes explain less than half of these, and the others have no known cause. V, J and clone size were drawn from that table, and D and trimming were deduced from the DNA. The sample has around 2,300 clones on record, 20% to 25% of them singletons. The ten largest clonotypes hold 15% to 20% of the sample.

The treatment or condition label, as the study defines it: randomized to nivolumab then ipilimumab (arm A) or the reverse (arm B). No trial patient had received prior DNA-damaging chemotherapy. Samples came from patients with melanoma in CheckMate 064, a randomized, open-label phase II trial of sequential checkpoint blockade. Genomic DNA from formalin-fixed paraffin-embedded (FFPE) tissue samples served as the input for tumor TCR sequencing. This clone was recorded at least ten times. The clone's antigen remains unknown. No qualities accompany the bases; no much larger clone lies one base away. The material sequenced was tumor tissue (inferred from file names), taken from a patient given nivolumab and ipilimumab in sequence. The sequence was obtained from a human donor with melanoma. The sequence joins TRBV11-3 to TRBJ1-2; the best D guess is TRBD1, with 5 bases matching. At the DNA level, the sequence is TGTGCCAGCAGTTTTCAGGGTAACCTCTATGGCTACACCTTC. Protein translation: CASSFQGNLYGYTF. This CDR3, with the reference TRBV11-3 and TRBJ1-2 proteins standing in past its ends, gives the full variable domain EAGVVQSPRYKIIEKKQPVAFWCNPISGHNTLYWYLQNLGQGPELLIRYENEEAVDDSQLPKDRFSAERLKGVDSTLKIQPAELGDSAVYLCASSFQGNLYGYTFGSGTRLTVV.